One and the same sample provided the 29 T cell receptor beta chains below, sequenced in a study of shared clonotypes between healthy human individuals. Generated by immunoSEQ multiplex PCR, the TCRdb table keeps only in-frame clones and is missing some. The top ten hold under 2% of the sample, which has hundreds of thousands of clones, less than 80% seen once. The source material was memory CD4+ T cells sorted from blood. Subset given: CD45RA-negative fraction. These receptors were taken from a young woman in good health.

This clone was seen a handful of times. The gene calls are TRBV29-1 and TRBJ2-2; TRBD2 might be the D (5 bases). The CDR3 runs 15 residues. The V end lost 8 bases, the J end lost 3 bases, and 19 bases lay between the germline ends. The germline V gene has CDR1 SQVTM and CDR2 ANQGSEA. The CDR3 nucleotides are TGCAGCTCACGTCGGGGAACCGGGGACACCGGGGAGCTGTTTTTT. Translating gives CSSRRGTGDTGELFF.

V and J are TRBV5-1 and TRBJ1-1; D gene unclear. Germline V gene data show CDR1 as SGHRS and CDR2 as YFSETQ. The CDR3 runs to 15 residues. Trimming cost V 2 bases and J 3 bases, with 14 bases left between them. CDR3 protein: CASSFTDDLDTEAFF. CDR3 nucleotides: TGCGCCAGCAGCTTTACCGACGATTTAGACACTGAAGCTTTCTTT.

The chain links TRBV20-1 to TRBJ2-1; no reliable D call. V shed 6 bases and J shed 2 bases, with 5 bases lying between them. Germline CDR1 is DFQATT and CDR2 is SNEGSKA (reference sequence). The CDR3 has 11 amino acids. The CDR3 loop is CSAGPYNEQFF. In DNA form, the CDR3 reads TGCAGTGCCGGACCCTACAATGAGCAGTTCTTC.

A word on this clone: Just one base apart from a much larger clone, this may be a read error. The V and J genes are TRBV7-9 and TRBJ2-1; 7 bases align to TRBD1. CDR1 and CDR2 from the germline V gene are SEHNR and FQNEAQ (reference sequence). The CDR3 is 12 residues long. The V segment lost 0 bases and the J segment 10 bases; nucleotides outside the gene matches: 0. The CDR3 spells CASSLAGGEQFF. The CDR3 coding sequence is TGTGCCAGCAGCTTAGCAGGGGGCGAGCAGTTCTTC.

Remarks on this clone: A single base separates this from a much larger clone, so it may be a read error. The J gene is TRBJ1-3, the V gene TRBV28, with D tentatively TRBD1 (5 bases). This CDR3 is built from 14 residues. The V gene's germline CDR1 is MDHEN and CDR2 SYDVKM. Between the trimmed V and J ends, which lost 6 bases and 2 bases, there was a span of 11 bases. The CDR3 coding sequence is TGTGCCAGCAGCCCCCGGGGGGCTGGAAACACCATATATTTT. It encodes CASSPRGAGNTIYF. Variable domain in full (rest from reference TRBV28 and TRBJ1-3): DVKVTQSSRYLVKRTGEKVFLECVQDMDHENMFWYRQDPGLGLRLIYFSYDVKMKEKGDIPEGYSVSREKKERFSLILESASTNQTSMYLCASSPRGAGNTIYFGEGSWLTVV.

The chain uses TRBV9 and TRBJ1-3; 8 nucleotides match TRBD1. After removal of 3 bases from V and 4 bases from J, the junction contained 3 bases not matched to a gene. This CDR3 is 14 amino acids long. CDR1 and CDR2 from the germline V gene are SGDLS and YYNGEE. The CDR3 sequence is CASSARDRGNTIYF. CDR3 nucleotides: TGTGCCAGCAGCGCGCGGGACAGGGGAAACACCATATATTTT. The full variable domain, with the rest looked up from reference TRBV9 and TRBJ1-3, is DSGVTQTPKHLITATGQRVTLRCSPRSGDLSVYWYQQSLDQGLQFLIQYYNGEERAKGNILERFSAQQFPDLHSELNLSSLELGDSALYFCASSARDRGNTIYFGEGSWLTVV.

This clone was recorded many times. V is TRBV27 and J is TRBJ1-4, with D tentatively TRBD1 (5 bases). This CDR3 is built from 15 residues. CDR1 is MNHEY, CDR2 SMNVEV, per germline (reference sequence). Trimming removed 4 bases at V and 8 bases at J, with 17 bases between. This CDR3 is CASSSVSGVSEKLFF. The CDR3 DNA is TGTGCCAGCAGTTCCGTCTCGGGGGTGAGCGAAAAACTGTTTTTT. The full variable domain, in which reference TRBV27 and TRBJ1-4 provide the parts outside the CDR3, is EAQVTQNPRYLITVTGKKLTVTCSQNMNHEYMSWYRQDPGLGLRQIYYSMNVEVTDKGDVPEGYKVSRKEKRNFPLILESPSPNQTSLYFCASSSVSGVSEKLFFGSGTQLSVL.

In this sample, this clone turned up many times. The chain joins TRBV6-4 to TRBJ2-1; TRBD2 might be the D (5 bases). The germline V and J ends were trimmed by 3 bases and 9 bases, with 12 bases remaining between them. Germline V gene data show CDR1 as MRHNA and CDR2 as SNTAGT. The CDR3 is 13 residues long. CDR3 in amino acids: CASSEAGVGEQFF. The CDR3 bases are TGTGCCAGCAGTGAGGCGGGTGTAGGTGAGCAGTTCTTC.

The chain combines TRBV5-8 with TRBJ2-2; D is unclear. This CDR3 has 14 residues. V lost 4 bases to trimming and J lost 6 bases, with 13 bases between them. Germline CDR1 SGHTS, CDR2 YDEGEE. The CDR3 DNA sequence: TGTGCCAGCAGCCCTAGATCGGTCGCCGGGGAGCTGTTTTTT. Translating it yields CASSPRSVAGELFF. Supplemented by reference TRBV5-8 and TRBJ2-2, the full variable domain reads EAGVTQSPTHLIKTRGQQATLRCSPISGHTSVYWYQQALGLGLQFLLWYDEGEERNRGNFPPRFSGRQFPNYSSELNVNALELEDSALYLCASSPRSVAGELFFGEGSRLTVL.

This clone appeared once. The CDR3 region is CASSLEGGQPQHF. The DNA of the CDR3 is TGTGCCAGCAGCTTGGAGGGGGGACAGCCCCAGCATTTT. The chain is built from TRBV5-8 and TRBJ1-5; the D gene is possibly TRBD1 (6 bases). V dropped 0 bases and J dropped 7 bases, with 8 bases sitting between them. CDR3 length: 13 residues. In germline, CDR1 is SGHTS, CDR2 YDEGEE.

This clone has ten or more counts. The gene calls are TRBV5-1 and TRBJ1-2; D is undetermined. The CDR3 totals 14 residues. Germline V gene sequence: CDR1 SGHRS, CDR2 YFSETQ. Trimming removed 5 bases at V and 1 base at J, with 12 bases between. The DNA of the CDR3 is TGCGCCAGCAGTCCAGACACGAGTAACTATGGCTACACCTTC. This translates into CASSPDTSNYGYTF.

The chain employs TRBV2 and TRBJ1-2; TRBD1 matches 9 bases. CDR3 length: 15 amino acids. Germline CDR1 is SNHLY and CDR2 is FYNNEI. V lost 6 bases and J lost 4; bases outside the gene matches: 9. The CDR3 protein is CASSQGTGQGYGYTF. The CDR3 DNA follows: TGTGCCAGCAGCCAGGGGACAGGGCAGGGCTATGGCTACACCTTC. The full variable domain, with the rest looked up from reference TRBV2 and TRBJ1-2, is EPEVTQTPSHQVTQMGQEVILRCVPISNHLYFYWYRQILGQKVEFLVSFYNNEISEKSEIFDDQFSVERPDGSNFTLKIRSTKLEDSAMYFCASSQGTGQGYGYTFGSGTRLTVV.

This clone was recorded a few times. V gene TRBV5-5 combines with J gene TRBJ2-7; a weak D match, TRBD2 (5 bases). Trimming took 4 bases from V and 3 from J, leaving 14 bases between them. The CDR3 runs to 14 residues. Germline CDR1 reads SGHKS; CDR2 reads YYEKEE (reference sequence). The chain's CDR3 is CASSHASTNYEQYF. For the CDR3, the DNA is TGTGCCAGCAGCCATGCTAGCACGAACTACGAGCAGTACTTC. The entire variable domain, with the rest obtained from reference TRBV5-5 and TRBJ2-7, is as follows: DAGVTQSPTHLIKTRGQQVTLRCSPISGHKSVSWYQQVLGQGPQFIFQYYEKEERGRGNFPDRFSARQFPNYSSELNVNALLLGDSALYLCASSHASTNYEQYFGPGTRLTVT.

This CDR3 reads CASSYSGGTGEQFF. DNA of the CDR3: TGCGCCAGCAGCTACTCCGGGGGTACAGGTGAGCAGTTCTTC. The chain couples TRBV5-1 to TRBJ2-1, with D maybe TRBD2 (6 bases). Trimming left V 3 bases short and J 9 bases short, with 16 bases between. CDR1 SGHRS and CDR2 YFSETQ come from the germline V gene. The CDR3 length is 14 residues. Full variable domain (missing parts from reference TRBV5-1 and TRBJ2-1): KAGVTQTPRYLIKTRGQQVTLSCSPISGHRSVSWYQQTPGQGLQFLFEYFSETQRNKGNFPGRFSGRQFSNSRSEMNVSTLELGDSALYLCASSYSGGTGEQFFGPGTRLTVL.

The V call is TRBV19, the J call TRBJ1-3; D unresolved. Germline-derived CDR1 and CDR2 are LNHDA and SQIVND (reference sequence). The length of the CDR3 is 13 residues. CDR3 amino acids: CDIRQHSGNTIYF. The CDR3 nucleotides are TGTGACATAAGGCAACACTCTGGAAACACCATATATTTT.

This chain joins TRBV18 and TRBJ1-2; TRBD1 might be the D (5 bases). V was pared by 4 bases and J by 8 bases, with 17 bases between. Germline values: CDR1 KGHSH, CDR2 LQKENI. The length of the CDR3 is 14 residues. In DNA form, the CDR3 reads TGTGCCAGCTCACTCGAGACAGTCATCCTGGGCTACACCTTC. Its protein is CASSLETVILGYTF.

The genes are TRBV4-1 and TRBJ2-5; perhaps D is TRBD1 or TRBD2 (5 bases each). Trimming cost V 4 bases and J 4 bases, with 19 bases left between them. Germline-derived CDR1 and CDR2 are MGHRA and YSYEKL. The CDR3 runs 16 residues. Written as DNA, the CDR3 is TGCGCCAGCAGCCCCCATTTAGACTATCAGGGAGAGACCCAGTACTTC. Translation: CASSPHLDYQGETQYF.

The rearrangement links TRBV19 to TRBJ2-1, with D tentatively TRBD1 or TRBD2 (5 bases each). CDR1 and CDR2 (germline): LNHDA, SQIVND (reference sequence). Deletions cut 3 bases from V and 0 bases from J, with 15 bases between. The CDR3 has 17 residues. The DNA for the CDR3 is TGTGCCAGTAGTATGCGCCGGGGCCGGAGCTCCTACAATGAGCAGTTCTTC. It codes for CASSMRRGRSSYNEQFF.

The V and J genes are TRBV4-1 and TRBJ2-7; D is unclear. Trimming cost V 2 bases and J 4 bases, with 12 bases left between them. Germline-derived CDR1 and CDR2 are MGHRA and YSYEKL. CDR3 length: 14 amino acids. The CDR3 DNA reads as TGCGCCAGCAGCCAAATCCCGGGTTATTACGAGCAGTACTTC. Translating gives CASSQIPGYYEQYF.

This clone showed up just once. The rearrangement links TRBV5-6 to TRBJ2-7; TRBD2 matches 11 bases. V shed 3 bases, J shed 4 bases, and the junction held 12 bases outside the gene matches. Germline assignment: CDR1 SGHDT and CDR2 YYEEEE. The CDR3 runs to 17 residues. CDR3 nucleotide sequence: TGTGCCAGCAGCTCGTCCTATTATACTAGCGGGAGTTACGAGCAGTACTTC. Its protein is CASSSSYYTSGSYEQYF.

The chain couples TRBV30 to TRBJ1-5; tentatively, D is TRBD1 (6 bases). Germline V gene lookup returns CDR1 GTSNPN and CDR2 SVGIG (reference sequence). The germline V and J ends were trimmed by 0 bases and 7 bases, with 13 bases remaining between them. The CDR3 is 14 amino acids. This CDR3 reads CAWSVMDSRQPQHF. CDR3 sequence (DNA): TGTGCCTGGAGTGTAATGGACAGTAGGCAGCCCCAGCATTTT.

This CDR3 reads CASSLYAGSYGYTF. CDR3 bases: TGTGCCAGCAGCTTATATGCGGGTTCCTATGGCTACACCTTC. This sequence joins TRBV7-9 and TRBJ1-2, with D uncertain. This CDR3 is built from 14 residues. The germline CDR1 and CDR2 sequences are SEHNR and FQNEAQ (reference sequence). Trimming stripped 2 bases from V and 4 bases from J, with 11 bases between.

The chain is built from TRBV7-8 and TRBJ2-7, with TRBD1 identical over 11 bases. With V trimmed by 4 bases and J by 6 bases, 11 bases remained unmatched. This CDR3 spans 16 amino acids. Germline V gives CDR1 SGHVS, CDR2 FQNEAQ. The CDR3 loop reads CASSSSAGTGGFEQYF. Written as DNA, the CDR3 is TGTGCCAGCAGCTCATCAGCCGGGACAGGGGGGTTCGAGCAGTACTTC.

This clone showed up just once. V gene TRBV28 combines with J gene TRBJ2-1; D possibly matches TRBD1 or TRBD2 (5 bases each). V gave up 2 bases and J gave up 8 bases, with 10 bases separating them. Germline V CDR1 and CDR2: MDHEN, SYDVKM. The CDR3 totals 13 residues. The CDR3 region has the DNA TGTGCCAGCAGTTTAGTAGGGGACGATGAGCAGTTCTTC. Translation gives CASSLVGDDEQFF.

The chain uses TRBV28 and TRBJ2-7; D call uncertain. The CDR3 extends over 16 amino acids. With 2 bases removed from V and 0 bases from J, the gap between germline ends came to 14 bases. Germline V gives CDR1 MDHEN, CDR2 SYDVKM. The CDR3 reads CASSLMESSSSYEQYF. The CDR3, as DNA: TGTGCCAGCAGTTTAATGGAGTCCTCGAGCTCCTACGAGCAGTACTTC. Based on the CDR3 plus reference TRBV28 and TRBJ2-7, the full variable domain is DVKVTQSSRYLVKRTGEKVFLECVQDMDHENMFWYRQDPGLGLRLIYFSYDVKMKEKGDIPEGYSVSREKKERFSLILESASTNQTSMYLCASSLMESSSSYEQYFGPGTRLTVT.

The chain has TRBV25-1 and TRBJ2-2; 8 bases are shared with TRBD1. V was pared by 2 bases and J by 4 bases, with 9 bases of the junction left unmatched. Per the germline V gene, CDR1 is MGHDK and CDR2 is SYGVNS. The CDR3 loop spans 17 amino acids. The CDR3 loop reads CASSERTGGRGTGELFF. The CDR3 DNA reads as TGTGCCAGCAGTGAACGCACAGGGGGACGAGGCACCGGGGAGCTGTTTTTT.

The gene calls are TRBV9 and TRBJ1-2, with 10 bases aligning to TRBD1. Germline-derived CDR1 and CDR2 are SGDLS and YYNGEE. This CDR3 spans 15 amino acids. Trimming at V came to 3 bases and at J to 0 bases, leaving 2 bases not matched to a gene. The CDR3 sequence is CASSAGTGANYGYTF. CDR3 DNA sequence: TGTGCCAGCAGCGCAGGGACAGGGGCTAACTATGGCTACACCTTC.

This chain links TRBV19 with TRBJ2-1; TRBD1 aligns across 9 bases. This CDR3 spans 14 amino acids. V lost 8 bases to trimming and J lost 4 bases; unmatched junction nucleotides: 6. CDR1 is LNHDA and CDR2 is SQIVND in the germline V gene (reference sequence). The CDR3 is CASRGQGLYNEQFF. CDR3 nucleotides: TGTGCCAGTCGTGGACAGGGGTTATACAATGAGCAGTTCTTC.

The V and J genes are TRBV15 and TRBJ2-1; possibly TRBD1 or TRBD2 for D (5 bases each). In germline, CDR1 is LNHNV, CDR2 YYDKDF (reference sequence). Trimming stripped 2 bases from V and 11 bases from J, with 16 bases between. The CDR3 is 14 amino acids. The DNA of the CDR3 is TGTGCCACCAGCAGAACCCTGCCGGGACCCCAGCAGTTCTTC. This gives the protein CATSRTLPGPQQFF.